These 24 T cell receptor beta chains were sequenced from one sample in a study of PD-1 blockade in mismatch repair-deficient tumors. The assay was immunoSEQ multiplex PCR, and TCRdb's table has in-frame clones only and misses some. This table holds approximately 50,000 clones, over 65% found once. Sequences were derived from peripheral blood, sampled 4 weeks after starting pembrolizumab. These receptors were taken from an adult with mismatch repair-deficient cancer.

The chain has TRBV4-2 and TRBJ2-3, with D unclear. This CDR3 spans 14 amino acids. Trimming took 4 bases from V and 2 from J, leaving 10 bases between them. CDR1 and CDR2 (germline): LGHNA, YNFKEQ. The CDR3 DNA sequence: TGTGCCAGCAGCCCTGAGGTTGACACAGATACGCAGTATTTT. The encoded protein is CASSPEVDTDTQYF.

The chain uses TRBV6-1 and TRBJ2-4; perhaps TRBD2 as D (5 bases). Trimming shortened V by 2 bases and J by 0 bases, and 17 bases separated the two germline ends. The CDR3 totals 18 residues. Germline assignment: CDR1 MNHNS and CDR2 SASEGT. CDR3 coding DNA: TGTGCCAGCAGTGAACACGGAGGTCGGGTCGTAGCCAAAAACATTCAGTACTTC. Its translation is CASSEHGGRVVAKNIQYF.

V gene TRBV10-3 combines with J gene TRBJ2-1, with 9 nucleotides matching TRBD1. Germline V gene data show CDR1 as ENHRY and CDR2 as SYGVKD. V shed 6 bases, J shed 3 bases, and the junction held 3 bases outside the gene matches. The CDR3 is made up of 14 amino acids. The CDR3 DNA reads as TGTGCCATCAGGGACAGGGGAGGCTACAATGAGCAGTTCTTC. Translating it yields CAIRDRGGYNEQFF.

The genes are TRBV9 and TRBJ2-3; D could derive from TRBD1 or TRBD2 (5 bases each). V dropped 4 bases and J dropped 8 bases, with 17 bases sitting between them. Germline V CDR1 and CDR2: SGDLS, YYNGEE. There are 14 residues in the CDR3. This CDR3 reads CASSLDYTGGTQYF. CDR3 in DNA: TGTGCCAGCAGCTTAGACTATACTGGGGGTACGCAGTATTTT.

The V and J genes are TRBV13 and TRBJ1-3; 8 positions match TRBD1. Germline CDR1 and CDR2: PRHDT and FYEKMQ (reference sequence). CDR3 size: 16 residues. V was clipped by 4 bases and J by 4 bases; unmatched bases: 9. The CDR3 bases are TGTGCCAGCAGCTCAACGGGCAGGGGGCCCGGAAACACCATATATTTT. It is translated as CASSSTGRGPGNTIYF.

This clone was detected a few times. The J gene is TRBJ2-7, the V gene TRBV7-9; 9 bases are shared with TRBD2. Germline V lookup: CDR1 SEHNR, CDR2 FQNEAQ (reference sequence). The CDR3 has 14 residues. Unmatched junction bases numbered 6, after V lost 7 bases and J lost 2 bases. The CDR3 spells CASIYSGSPYEQYF. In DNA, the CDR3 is TGTGCCAGCATCTATAGCGGGAGCCCCTACGAGCAGTACTTC.

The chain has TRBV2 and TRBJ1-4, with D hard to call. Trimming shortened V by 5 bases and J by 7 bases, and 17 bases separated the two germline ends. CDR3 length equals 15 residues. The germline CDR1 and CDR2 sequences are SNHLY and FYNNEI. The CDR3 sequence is CASSPTPPGIEKLFF. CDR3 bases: TGTGCCAGCAGTCCTACACCACCTGGTATTGAAAAACTGTTTTTT.

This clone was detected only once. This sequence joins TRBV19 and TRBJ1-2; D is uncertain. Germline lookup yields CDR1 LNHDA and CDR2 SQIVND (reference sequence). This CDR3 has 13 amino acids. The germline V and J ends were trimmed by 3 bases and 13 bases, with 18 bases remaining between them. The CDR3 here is CASSMDGWERRTF. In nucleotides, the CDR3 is TGTGCCAGTAGTATGGACGGATGGGAGAGGCGCACCTTC.

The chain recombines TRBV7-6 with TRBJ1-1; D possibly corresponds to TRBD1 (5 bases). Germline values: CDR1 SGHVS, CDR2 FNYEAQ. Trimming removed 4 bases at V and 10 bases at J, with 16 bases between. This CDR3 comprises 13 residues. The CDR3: CASSSGPQSGAFF. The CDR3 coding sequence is TGTGCCAGCAGCTCGGGACCTCAAAGTGGAGCTTTCTTT.

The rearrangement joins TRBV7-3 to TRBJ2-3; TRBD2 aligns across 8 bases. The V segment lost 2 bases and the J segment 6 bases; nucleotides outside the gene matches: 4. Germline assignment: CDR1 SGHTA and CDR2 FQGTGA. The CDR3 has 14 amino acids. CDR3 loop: CASSLSWTSDTQYF. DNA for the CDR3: TGTGCCAGCAGCTTATCCTGGACTAGCGATACGCAGTATTTT.

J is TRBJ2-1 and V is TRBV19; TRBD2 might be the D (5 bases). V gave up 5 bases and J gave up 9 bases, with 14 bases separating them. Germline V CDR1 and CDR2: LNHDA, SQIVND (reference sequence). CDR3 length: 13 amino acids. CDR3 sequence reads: CASSGTSYGEQFF. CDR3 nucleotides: TGTGCCAGTAGTGGAACTAGTTATGGTGAGCAGTTCTTC.

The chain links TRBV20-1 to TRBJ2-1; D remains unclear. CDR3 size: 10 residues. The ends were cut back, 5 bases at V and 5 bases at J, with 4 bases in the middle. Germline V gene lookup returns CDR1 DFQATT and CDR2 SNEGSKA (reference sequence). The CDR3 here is CSAQNNEQFF. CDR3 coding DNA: TGCAGTGCTCAAAACAATGAGCAGTTCTTC.

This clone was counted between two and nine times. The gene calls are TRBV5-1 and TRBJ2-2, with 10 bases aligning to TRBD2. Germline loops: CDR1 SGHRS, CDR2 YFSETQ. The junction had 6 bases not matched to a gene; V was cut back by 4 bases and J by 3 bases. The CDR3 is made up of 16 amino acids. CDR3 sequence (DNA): TGCGCCAGCAGCGTGGGACTAGCGCTGCACACCGGGGAGCTGTTTTTT. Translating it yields CASSVGLALHTGELFF.

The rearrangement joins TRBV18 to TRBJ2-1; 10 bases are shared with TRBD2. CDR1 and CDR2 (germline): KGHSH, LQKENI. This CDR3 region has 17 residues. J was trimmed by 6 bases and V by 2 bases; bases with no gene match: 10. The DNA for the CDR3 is TGTGCCAGCTCACCAGTGGGAGCGGGAGGGCCCGCCAATGAGCAGTTCTTC. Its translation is CASSPVGAGGPANEQFF.

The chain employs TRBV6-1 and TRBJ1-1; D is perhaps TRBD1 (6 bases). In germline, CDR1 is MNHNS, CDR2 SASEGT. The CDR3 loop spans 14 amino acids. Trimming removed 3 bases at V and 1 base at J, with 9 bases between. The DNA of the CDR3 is TGTGCCAGCAGTGAGAACAGGGCGAACACTGAAGCTTTCTTT. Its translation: CASSENRANTEAFF.

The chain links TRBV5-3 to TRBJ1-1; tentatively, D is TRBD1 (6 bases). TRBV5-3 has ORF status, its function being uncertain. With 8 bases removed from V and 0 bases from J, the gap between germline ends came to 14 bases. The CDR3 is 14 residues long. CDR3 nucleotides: TGTGCCAGCAACCAGCAGGGGATGAACACTGAAGCTTTCTTT. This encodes CASNQQGMNTEAFF.

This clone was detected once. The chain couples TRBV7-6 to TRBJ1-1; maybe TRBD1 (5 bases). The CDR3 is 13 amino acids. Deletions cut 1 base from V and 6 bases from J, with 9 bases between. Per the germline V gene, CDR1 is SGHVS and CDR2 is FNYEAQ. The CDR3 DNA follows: TGTGCCAGCAGCTTAGTCGCAGGGTCTGAAGCTTTCTTT. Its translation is CASSLVAGSEAFF.

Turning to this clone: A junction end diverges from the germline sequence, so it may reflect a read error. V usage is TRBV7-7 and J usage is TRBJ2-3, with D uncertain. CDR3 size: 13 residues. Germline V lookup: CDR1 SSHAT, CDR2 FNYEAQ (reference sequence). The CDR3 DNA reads TGTGCTAGCAGCTTAGCCCCCACAGATACGCAGTATTTT. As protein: CASSLAPTDTQYF.

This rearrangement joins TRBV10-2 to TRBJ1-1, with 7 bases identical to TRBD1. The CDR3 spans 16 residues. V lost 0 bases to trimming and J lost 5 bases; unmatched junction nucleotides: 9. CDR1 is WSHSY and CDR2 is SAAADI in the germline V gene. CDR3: CASSESGWTGLTEAFF. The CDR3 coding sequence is TGCGCCAGCAGTGAGTCCGGGTGGACAGGACTAACTGAAGCTTTCTTT.

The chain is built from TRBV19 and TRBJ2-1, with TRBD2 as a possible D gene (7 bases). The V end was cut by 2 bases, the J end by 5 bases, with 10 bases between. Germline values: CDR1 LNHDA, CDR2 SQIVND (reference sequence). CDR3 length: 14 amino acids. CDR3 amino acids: CASSITGRDNEQFF. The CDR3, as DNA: TGTGCCAGTAGTATAACAGGGAGGGACAATGAGCAGTTCTTC.

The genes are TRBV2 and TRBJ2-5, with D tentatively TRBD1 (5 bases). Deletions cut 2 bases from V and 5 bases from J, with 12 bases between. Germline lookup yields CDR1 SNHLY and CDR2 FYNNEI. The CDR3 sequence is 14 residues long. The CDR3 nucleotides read TGTGCCAGCAGTGAAAGGCAGGGCTTCGAGACCCAGTACTTC. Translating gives CASSERQGFETQYF.

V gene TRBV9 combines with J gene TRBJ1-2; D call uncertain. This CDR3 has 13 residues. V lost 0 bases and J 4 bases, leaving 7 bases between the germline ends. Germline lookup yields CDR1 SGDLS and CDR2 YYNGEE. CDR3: CASSVDTFYGYTF. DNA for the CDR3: TGTGCCAGCAGCGTAGACACCTTCTATGGCTACACCTTC. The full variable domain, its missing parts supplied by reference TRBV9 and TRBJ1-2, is DSGVTQTPKHLITATGQRVTLRCSPRSGDLSVYWYQQSLDQGLQFLIQYYNGEERAKGNILERFSAQQFPDLHSELNLSSLELGDSALYFCASSVDTFYGYTFGSGTRLTVV.

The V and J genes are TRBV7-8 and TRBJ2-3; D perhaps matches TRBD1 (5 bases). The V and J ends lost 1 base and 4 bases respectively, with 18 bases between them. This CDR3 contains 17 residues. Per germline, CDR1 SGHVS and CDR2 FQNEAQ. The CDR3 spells CASSLVVGPGKPDTQYF. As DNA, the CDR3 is TGTGCCAGCAGCTTAGTTGTGGGCCCAGGGAAGCCAGATACGCAGTATTTT.

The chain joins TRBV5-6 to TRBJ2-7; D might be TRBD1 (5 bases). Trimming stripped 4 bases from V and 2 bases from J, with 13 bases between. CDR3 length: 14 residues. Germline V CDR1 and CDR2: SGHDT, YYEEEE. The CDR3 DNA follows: TGTGCCAGCAGCCGAACAGGAAATCCCTACGAGCAGTACTTC. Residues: CASSRTGNPYEQYF.